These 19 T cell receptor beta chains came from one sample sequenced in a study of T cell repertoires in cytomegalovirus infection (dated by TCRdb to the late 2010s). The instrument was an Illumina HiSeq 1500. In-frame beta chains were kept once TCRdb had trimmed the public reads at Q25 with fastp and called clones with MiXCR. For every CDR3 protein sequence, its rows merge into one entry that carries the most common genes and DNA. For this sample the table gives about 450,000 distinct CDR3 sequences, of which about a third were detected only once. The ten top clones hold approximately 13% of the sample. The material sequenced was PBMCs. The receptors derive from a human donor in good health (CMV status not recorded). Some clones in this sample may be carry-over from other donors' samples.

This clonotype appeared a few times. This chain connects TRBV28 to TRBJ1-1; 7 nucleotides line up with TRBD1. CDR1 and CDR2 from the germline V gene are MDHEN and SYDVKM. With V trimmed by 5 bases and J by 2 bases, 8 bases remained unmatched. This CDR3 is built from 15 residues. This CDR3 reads CASSDRDSRNTEAFF. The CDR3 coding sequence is TGTGCCAGCAGTGACCGGGACAGCAGAAACACTGAAGCTTTCTTT.

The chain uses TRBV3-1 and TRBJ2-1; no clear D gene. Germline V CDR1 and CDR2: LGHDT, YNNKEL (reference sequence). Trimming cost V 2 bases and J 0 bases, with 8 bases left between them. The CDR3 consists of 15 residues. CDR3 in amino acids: CASSQYGSSYNEQFF. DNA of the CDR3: TGTGCCAGCAGCCAATACGGTAGCTCCTACAATGAGCAGTTCTTC.

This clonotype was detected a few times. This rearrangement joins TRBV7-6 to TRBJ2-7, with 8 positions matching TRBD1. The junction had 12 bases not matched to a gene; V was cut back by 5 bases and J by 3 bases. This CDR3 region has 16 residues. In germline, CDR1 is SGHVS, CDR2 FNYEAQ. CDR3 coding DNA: TGTGCCAGCAGCCCCGAAACAGGACAGGGTTACTACGAGCAGTACTTC. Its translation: CASSPETGQGYYEQYF.

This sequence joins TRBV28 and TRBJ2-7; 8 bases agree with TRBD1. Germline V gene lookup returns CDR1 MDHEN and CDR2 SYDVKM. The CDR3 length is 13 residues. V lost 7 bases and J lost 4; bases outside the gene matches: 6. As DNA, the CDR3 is TGTGCCAGCACGGACAGGGACCCGTACGAGCAGTACTTC. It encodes CASTDRDPYEQYF. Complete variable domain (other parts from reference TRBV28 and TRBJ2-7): DVKVTQSSRYLVKRTGEKVFLECVQDMDHENMFWYRQDPGLGLRLIYFSYDVKMKEKGDIPEGYSVSREKKERFSLILESASTNQTSMYLCASTDRDPYEQYFGPGTRLTVT.

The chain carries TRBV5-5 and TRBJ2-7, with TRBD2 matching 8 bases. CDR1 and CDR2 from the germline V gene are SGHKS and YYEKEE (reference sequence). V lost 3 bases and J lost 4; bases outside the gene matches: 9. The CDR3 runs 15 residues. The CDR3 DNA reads TGTGCCAGCAGCTCCATTAGCGGGGCCGTATACGAGCAGTACTTC. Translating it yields CASSSISGAVYEQYF.

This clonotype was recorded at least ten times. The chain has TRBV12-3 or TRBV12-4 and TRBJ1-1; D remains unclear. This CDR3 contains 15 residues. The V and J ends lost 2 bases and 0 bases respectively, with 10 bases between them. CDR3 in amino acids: CASSLFQTLNTEAFF. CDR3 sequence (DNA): TGTGCCAGCAGTTTATTTCAGACGTTGAACACTGAAGCTTTCTTT.

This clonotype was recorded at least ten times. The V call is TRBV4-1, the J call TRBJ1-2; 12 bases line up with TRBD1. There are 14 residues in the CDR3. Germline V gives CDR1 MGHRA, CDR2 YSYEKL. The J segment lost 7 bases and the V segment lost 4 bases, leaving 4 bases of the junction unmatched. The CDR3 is CASSRGQGAGGYTF. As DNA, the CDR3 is TGCGCCAGCAGCCGGGGACAGGGGGCCGGTGGCTACACCTTC.

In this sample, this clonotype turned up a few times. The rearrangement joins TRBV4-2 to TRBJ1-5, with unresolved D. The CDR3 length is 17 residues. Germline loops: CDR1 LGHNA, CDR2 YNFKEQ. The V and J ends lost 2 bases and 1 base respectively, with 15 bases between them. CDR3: CASSQSRPGGSNQPQHF. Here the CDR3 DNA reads TGTGCCAGCAGCCAAAGTAGGCCGGGTGGGAGCAATCAGCCCCAGCATTTT.

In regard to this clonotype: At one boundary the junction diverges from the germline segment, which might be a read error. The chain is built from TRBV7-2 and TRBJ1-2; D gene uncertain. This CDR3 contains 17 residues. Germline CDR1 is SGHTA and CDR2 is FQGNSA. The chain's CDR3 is CASISTGSGKVVYCYTF. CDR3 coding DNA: TGTGCCAGCATCTCCACCGGATCGGGTAAAGTCGTCTATTGCTACACCTTC.

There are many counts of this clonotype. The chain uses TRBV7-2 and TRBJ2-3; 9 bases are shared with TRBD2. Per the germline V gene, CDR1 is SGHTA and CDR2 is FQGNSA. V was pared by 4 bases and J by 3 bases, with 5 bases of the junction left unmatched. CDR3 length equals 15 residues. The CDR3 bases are TGTGCCAGCAGCTACGGGACTAGCCGAACAGATACGCAGTATTTT. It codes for CASSYGTSRTDTQYF.

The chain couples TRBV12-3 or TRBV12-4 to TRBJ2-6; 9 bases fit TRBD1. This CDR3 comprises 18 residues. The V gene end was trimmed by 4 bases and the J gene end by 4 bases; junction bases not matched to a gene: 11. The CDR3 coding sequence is TGTGCCAGCAGTTCCGGACAGGGGAAGCTCTCGGGGGCCAACGTCCTGACTTTC. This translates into CASSSGQGKLSGANVLTF.

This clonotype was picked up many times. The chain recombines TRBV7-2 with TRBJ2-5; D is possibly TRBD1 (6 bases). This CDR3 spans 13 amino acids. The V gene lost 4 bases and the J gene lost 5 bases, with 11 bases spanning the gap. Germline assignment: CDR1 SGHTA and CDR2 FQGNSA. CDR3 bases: TGTGCCAGCAGCTCCCAGGGGTGGGAGACCCAGTACTTC. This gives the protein CASSSQGWETQYF.

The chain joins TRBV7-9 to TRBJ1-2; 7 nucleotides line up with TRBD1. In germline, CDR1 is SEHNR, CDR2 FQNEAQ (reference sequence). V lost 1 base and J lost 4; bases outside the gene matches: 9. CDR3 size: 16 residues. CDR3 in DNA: TGTGCCAGCAGCTTAGTTCGGGACAGCCAACGCTATGGCTACACCTTC. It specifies CASSLVRDSQRYGYTF.

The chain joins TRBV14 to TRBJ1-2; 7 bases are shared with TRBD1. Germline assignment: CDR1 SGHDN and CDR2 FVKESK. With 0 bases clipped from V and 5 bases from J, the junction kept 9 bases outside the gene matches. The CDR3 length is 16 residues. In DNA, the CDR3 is TGTGCCAGCAGCCAAGAATGGGGGGACAGCTTTTATGGCTACACCTTC. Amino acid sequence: CASSQEWGDSFYGYTF.

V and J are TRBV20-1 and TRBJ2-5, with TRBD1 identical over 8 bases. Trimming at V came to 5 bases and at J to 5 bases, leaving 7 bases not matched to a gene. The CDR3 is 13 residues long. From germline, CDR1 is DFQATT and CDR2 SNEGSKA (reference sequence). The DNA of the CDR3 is TGCAGTGCTGCCGGACAGGGTGGGGAGACCCAGTACTTC. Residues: CSAAGQGGETQYF.

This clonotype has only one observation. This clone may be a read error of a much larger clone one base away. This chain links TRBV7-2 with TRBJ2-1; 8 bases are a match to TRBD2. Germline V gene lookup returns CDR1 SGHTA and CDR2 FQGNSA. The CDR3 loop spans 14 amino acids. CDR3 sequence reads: CSSSLAGTENEQFF. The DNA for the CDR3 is TGTTCCAGCAGCTTAGCGGGGACGGAGAATGAGCAGTTCTTC.

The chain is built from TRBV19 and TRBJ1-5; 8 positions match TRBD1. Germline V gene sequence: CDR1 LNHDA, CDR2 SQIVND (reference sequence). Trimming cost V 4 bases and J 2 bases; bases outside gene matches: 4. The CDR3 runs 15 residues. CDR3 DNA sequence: TGTGCCAGTAGTAATGGACAGGGACGCAATCAGCCCCAGCATTTT. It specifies CASSNGQGRNQPQHF. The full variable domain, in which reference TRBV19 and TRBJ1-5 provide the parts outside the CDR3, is DGGITQSPKYLFRKEGQNVTLSCEQNLNHDAMYWYRQDPGQGLRLIYYSQIVNDFQKGDIAEGYSVSREKKESFPLTVTSAQKNPTAFYLCASSNGQGRNQPQHFGDGTRLSIL.

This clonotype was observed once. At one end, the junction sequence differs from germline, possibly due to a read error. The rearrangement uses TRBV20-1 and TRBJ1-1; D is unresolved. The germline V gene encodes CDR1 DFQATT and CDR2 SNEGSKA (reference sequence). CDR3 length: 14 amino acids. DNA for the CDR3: TGCAGTTCTAGTCCAGGTATGGGGAACACTGAAGCTTTCTTT. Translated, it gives CSSSPGMGNTEAFF.

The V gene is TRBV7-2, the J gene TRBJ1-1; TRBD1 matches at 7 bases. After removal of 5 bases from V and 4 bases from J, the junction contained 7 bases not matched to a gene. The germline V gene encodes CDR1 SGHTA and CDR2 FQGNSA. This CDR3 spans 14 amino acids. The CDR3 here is CASSLEDRRTEAFF. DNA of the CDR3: TGTGCCAGCAGCCTAGAGGACAGGCGCACTGAAGCTTTCTTT. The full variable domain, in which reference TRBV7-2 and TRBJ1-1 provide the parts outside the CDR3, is GAGVSQSPSNKVTEKGKDVELRCDPISGHTALYWYRQSLGQGLEFLIYFQGNSAPDKSGLPSDRFSAERTGGSVSTLTIQRTQQEDSAVYLCASSLEDRRTEAFFGQGTRLTVV.